This T cell receptor beta chain was recovered during a study of blood T cell repertoires in COVID-19. The protocol was immunoSEQ multiplex PCR, while the TCRdb copy is restricted to in-frame clones and leaves out a portion. The sample lists about 210,000 clones, around 83% occurring once. Germline CDR1 SGHAT, CDR2 FQNNGV. Trimming left V 8 bases short and J 0 bases short, with 14 bases between. This CDR3 contains 15 residues. Sequencing input: peripheral blood. The rearrangement links TRBV11-2 to TRBJ2-4; TRBD2 might be the D (5 bases). This TCR was sampled from a woman older than 75 with acute or convalescent COVID-19. The CDR3 DNA reads as TGTGCCAGCTGTAGCGATGGTCTAGCCAAAAACATTCAGTACTTC. Protein sequence: CASCSDGLAKNIQYF.